Below, one TCR beta chain is given with its context. Source study methods: Reference gene primer amplification gave estimated nucleated cell counts. Clones were read by immunoSEQ multiplex PCR, and TCRdb kept only the in-frame ones, dropping some. D and trimming come from the DNA, and the V and J calls and clone size come from that table. The profile shows about 210,000 clones, about 90% of them singletons. This record belongs to a study of blood T cell repertoires in COVID-19. Study details: The United States, Italy and Spain supplied acute and convalescent COVID-19 samples. From T cells, B-cell-depleted T cells, or PBMCs came the material, which was cDNA or gDNA.

The germline CDR1 and CDR2 sequences are SGHRS and YFSETQ. Deletions cut 0 bases from V and 2 bases from J, with 8 bases between. This CDR3 is built from 14 residues. This chain uses TRBV5-1 with TRBJ2-5, with D unclear. The receptor was isolated from a man younger than 40 with acute or convalescent COVID-19. The specimen sequenced was peripheral blood. CDR3 sequence (DNA): TGCGCCAGCAGCTTGGTTCCAGGACAAGAGACCCAGTACTTC. This translates into CASSLVPGQETQYF.